This TCR beta chain was observed in a study of T cell responses to AZD1222 COVID-19 vaccine. Study-wide results and caveats: An increase in Spike-specific TCR breadth and depth was observed after two AZD1222 doses.

Comments on this clone: Its antigen is as yet unknown.

This table comes from immunoSEQ multiplex PCR, and its TCRdb copy is limited to in-frame clones, with some not included. The sample yields around 150,000 clones, roughly 90% seen once. This clonotype originated in an adult who received the AZD1222 COVID-19 vaccine. The sequences come from peripheral blood, collected 28 days after the second AZD1222 dose.

CDR3 sequence reads: CSVVGWGNTDTQYF. The CDR3 DNA follows: TGCAGCGTTGTTGGATGGGGGAACACAGATACGCAGTATTTT. The V gene is TRBV29-1, the J gene TRBJ2-3, with D perhaps TRBD1 or TRBD2 (5 bases each). CDR3 size: 14 residues. V lost 4 bases and J 2 bases, leaving 13 bases between the germline ends. Looked up from germline, CDR1 is SQVTM and CDR2 is ANQGSEA.